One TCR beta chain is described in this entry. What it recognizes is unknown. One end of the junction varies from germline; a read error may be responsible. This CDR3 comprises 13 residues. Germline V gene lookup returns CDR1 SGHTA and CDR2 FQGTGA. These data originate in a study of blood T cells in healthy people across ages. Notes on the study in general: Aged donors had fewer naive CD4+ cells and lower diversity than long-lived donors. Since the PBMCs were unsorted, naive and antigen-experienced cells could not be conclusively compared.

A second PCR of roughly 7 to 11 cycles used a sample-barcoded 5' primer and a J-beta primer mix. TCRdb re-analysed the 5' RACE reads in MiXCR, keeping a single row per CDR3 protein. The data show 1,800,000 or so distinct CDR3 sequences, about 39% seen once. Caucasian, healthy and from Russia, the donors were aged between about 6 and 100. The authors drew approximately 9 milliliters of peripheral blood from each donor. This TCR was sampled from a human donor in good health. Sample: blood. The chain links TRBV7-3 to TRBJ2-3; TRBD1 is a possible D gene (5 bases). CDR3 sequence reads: CVSSLVQGDTQYF. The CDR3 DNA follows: TGTGTCAGCAGCTTAGTGCAGGGAGATACGCAGTATTTT.